The rows below give T cell receptor beta chains drawn from one sample of a study of T cells in Graves' hyperthyroidism and ophthalmopathy. TCRdb passed the multiplex PCR reads through MiXCR, listing each CDR3 protein once. The sample holds about 400,000 distinct CDR3 sequences, 15% seen once. The sample consisted of blood. The receptor set was obtained from a woman aged 25 to 45 with Graves' hyperthyroidism. Both conserved end residues are part of each CDR3. The D gene is left open where the match is weak. Not all rows give a size; the values are once, few, many and, for expanded clones, a class.

d_gene | j_gene | v_gene | abundance | CDR3nt | CDR3aa
TRBD2 | TRBJ2-7 | TRBV28 | NA | TGTGCCAGCAGTTCACCCGTAGCGGGTAGCTCCTACGAGCAGTACTTC | CASSSPVAGSSYEQYF
NA | TRBJ2-3 | TRBV4-1 | NA | TGCGCCAGCAGCCATACGCAGTATTTT | CASSHTQYF
NA | TRBJ2-7 | TRBV6-1 | many | TGTGCCGCAGCAAGTAGTAGGGGCCGCTCCTACGAGCAGTACTTC | CAAASSRGRSYEQYF
TRBD1 | TRBJ1-1 | TRBV7-9 | many | TGTGCCAGCAGCTGGAGGACAGGGAGCACCATGAACACTGAAGCTTTCTTT | CASSWRTGSTMNTEAFF
NA | TRBJ1-2 | TRBV28 | NA | TGTACCAGCAGTTTAAAAGTTGGCTACACCTTC | CTSSLKVGYTF
NA | TRBJ2-3 | TRBV28 | NA | TGTGCCACCAACAAGCTCGGAGATACGCAGTATTTT | CATNKLGDTQYF
NA | TRBJ1-1 | TRBV10-2 | few | TGCGCCAGCAGTGAGTCCTTCAACTCACAGAGAAACACTGAAGCTTTCTTT | CASSESFNSQRNTEAFF
TRBD1 | TRBJ1-5 | TRBV5-4 | few | TGTGCCAGCAGCCAGGACAGGGGTAAAGGTCAGCCCCAGCATTTT | CASSQDRGKGQPQHF
NA | TRBJ2-6 | TRBV11-2 | NA | TGTGCCAGCTCATACGTCCCTGGGGCCAACGTCCTGACTTTC | CASSYVPGANVLTF
NA | TRBJ2-3 | TRBV19 | NA | TGTGCCAGTAGTATAGACGCGAACACAGATACGCAGTATTTT | CASSIDANTDTQYF
NA | TRBJ2-1 | TRBV28 | NA | TGTGCCGGCAGAACAATCGGGCTTTACAATGAGCAGTTCTTC | CAGRTIGLYNEQFF
TRBD1 | TRBJ2-1 | TRBV5-1 | NA | TGCGCCAGCAGCCTCGACAGGGGGCGCCTCAATGAGCAGTTCTTC | CASSLDRGRLNEQFF
NA | TRBJ2-5 | TRBV20-1 | many | TGCAGTGCAAGATCAGCAGAGACCCAGTACTTC | CSARSAETQYF
NA | TRBJ2-1 | TRBV24-1 | NA | TGTGCCACCAGTGGCGGTAGCAGCTACAATGAGCAGTTCTTC | CATSGGSSYNEQFF
TRBD1 | TRBJ1-2 | TRBV7-8 | many | TGTGCCAGCAGCGACGTCGGGACAGGGATCGGCTATGGCTACACCTTC | CASSDVGTGIGYGYTF
TRBD2 | TRBJ2-2 | TRBV20-1 | many | TGCAGTGCTAGACGACTAGCTAACACCGGGGAGCTGTTTTTT | CSARRLANTGELFF
TRBD1 | TRBJ2-1 | TRBV20-1 | many | TGCAGTGCTAGGGGGACAGGGCAGTTCTTC | CSARGTGQFF
NA | TRBJ2-7 | TRBV4-1 | few | TGCGCCAGCAGCCAAGGGACGGAGCGAGGCCTTTACGAGCAGTACTTC | CASSQGTERGLYEQYF
TRBD2 | TRBJ2-1 | TRBV28 | many | TGTGCCAGCATTCGGGGGGGGACCTACAATGAGCAGTTCTTC | CASIRGGTYNEQFF
TRBD1 | TRBJ1-5 | TRBV12-3/TRBV12-4 | many | TGTGCCAGCACAAGGGACAGGGGGGTGGGGCCCCAGCATTTT | CASTRDRGVGPQHF
TRBD1 | TRBJ2-3 | TRBV30 | many | TGTGCCTGGAGTAGGTTCGGGACAGGAACAGATACGCAGTATTTT | CAWSRFGTGTDTQYF
TRBD1 | TRBJ2-7 | TRBV20-1 | many | TGCAGTGCTAGAGACCCTGACAGGGATCGGCAGTACTTC | CSARDPDRDRQYF
TRBD2 | TRBJ2-2 | TRBV24-1 | NA | TGTGCCACCAGTGATGTTAGCGGGAGGTACACCGGGGAGCTGTTTTTT | CATSDVSGRYTGELFF
NA | TRBJ2-1 | TRBV29-1 | NA | TGCAGCGTTGTTTTTCTAGGGCCCTACAATGAGCAGTTCTTC | CSVVFLGPYNEQFF
NA | TRBJ1-6 | TRBV25-1 | NA | TGTGCCAGCAGAAGCCCGAGGGATCAGAATTCACCCCTCCACTTT | CASRSPRDQNSPLHF
NA | TRBJ2-2 | TRBV5-1 | NA | TGCGCCAGCAGCTTGGACGGGGGCACGGAGAACACCGGGGAGCTGTTTTTT | CASSLDGGTENTGELFF
TRBD2 | TRBJ2-5 | TRBV29-1 | few | TGCAGCCTAACTCCAGCGGGAGGGGGAGGGGCGACCCAGTACTTC | CSLTPAGGGGATQYF
TRBD2 | TRBJ2-1 | TRBV27 | many | TGTGCCAGCAGTCCCAACCTCGGACTAGCGAATGAGCAGTTCTTC | CASSPNLGLANEQFF
TRBD1 | TRBJ1-5 | TRBV15 | few | TGTGCCACCAGAGGACAGGGGATCAATCAGCCCCAGCATTTT | CATRGQGINQPQHF